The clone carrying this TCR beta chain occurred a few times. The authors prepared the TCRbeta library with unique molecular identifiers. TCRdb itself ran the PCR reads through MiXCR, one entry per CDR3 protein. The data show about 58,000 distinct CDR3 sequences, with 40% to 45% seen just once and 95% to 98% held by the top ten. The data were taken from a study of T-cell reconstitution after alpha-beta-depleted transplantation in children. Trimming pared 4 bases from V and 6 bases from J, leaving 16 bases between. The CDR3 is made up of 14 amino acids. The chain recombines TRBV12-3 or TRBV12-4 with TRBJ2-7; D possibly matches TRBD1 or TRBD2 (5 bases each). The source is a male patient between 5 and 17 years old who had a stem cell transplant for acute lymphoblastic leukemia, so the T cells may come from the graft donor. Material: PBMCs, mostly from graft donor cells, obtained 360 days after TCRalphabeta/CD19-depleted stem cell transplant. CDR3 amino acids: CASSSGQAPSEQYF. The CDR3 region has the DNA TGTGCCAGCAGTTCGGGGCAGGCTCCCTCCGAGCAGTACTTC.